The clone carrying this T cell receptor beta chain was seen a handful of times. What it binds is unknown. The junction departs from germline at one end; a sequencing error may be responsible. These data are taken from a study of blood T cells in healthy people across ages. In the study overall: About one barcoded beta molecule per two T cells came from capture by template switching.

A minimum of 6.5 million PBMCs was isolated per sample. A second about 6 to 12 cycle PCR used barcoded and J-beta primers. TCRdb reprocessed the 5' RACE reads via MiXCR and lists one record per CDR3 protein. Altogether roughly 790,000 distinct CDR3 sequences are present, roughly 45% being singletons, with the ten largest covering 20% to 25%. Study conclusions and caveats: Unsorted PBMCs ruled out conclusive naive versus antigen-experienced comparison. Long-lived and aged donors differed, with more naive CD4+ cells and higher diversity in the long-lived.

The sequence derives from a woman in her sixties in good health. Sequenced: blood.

The CDR3 coding sequence is TGTGCCAGTAGCCAATTCAGGGGTGAAGCTTTCTTT. The encoded protein is CASSQFRGEAFF. The chain employs TRBV3-1 and TRBJ1-1; D possibly corresponds to TRBD1 (6 bases). The germline V gene has CDR1 LGHDT and CDR2 YNNKEL (reference sequence). The CDR3 runs to 12 residues.